This T cell receptor beta chain was identified in a study of early T cells in non-severe SARS-CoV-2 infection. Study-wide context: From unsorted whole blood, bulk RNA was sequenced, and the chains remained unpaired.

Study-wide points: In VDJdb matching, anti-spike CD8 responses were favored while private and CD4 specificities went missing.

Individual cDNA molecules carried attached unique molecular identifiers. TCRdb ran MiXCR on the 5' RACE reads and lists one entry per CDR3 protein. The table includes over 55,000 distinct CDR3 sequences, roughly 12% detected once. In this sample, this clonotype turned up a few times. Its antigen is still unknown. The V and J ends lost 6 bases and 5 bases, in that order; junction bases with no gene match: 5. Per germline, CDR1 KGHSH and CDR2 LQKENI. The CDR3 contains 13 residues. The genes are TRBV18 and TRBJ2-5; 8 bases fit TRBD2. The source was whole blood, collected at baseline. The receptor was derived from an adult who was a healthcare worker with PCR-confirmed SARS-CoV-2 infection or an uninfected control (not recorded which). The CDR3 DNA follows: TGTGCCAGCTCCTTGGGACTAGTTGAGACCCAGTACTTC. This codes for CASSLGLVETQYF. Drawing the rest from reference TRBV18 and TRBJ2-5, the complete variable domain is NAGVMQNPRHLVRRRGQEARLRCSPMKGHSHVYWYRQLPEEGLKFMVYLQKENIIDESGMPKERFSAEFPKEGPSILRIQQVVRGDSAAYFCASSLGLVETQYFGPGTRLLVL.